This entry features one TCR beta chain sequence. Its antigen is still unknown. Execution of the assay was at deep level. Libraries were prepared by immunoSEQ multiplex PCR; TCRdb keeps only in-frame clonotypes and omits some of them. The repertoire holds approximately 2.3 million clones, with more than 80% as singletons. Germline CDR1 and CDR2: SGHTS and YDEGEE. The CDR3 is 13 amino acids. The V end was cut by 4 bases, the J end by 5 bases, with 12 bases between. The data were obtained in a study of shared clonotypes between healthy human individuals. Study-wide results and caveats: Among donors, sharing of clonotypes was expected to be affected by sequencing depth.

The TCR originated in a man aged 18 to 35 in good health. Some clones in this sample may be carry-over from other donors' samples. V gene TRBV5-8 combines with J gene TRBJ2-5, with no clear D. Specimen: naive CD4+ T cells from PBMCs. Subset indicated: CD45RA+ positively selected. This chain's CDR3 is CASSPLGWETQYF. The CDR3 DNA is TGTGCCAGCAGCCCCCTGGGGTGGGAGACCCAGTACTTC.